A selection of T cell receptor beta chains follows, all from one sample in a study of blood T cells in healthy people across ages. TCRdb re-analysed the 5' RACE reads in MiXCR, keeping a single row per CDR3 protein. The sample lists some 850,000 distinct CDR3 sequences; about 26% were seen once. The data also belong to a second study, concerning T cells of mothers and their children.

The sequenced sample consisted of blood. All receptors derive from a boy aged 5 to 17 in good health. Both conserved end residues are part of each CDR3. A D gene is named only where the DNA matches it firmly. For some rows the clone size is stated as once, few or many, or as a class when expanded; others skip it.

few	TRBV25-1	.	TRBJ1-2	TGTGCCAGCAGCGAAGGGGGGCTGCGAAATGTTGGCTACACCTTC	CASSEGGLRNVGYTF
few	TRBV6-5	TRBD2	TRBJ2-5	TGTGCCAGCAGTTACCCTACGGGAGGGGAGACCCAGTACTTC	CASSYPTGGETQYF
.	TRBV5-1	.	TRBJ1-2	TGCGCCAGCAGCCCCTTGGGGGGCACGATAAACTATGGCTACACCTTC	CASSPLGGTINYGYTF
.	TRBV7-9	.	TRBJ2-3	TGTGCCTGTTTAAAGTCTACCGAAAAACCAGATACGCAGTATTTT	CACLKSTEKPDTQYF
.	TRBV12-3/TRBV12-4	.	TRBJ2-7	TGTGCCAGCAGTCGATCAGACAAAACCTACGAGCAGTACTTC	CASSRSDKTYEQYF
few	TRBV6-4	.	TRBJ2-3	TGTGCCAGCAGTAACCAGGGGTTAGAATCAGATACGCAGTATTTT	CASSNQGLESDTQYF
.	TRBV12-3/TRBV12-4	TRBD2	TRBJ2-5	TGTGCCAGCAGTTCTAGCGGGGGGCCAGCTGATCTCTCAGAGACCCAGTACTTC	CASSSSGGPADLSETQYF
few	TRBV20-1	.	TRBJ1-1	TGCAGTGCTAGAGGCCCGGATGGGACTGAAGCTTTCTTT	CSARGPDGTEAFF
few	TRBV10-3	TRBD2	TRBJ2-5	TGTGCCATCAGTGCCTCTCCGGCGGGGGGCCCCCAAGAGACCCAGTACTTC	CAISASPAGGPQETQYF
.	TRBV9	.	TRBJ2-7	TGTGCCAGCAGCGTAAGCGAGAGCTACGAGCAGTACTTC	CASSVSESYEQYF
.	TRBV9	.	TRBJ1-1	TGTGCCAGCAGGTCCGTCCCCGGAGGGCCTGAAGCTTTCTTT	CASRSVPGGPEAFF
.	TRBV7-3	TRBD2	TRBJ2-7	TGTGCCAGCAGCCCAACGGGACTAGCGGGGGAGCAGTACTTC	CASSPTGLAGEQYF
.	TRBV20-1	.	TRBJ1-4	TGCAGTGCTAGAGAAGGGACGAGGGAGGAAAAACTGTTTTTT	CSAREGTREEKLFF
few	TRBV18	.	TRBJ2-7	TGTGCCAGCTCACCAACTCGGGACCGCCTCGACGAGCAGTACTTC	CASSPTRDRLDEQYF
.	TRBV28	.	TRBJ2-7	TGTGCCAGCAGTTTAAGCAGGGGAGTCTACGAGCAGTACTTC	CASSLSRGVYEQYF
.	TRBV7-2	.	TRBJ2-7	TGTGCCAGCAGCGAAGAGACAGGGAGGAGGCAGTACTTC	CASSEETGRRQYF
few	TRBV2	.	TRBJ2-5	TGTGCCAGCAGTCGCAACGACCAAGAGACCCAGTACTTC	CASSRNDQETQYF
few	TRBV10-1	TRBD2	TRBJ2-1	TGCGCCAGCAGTGGAGCGGGGCCAGACAATGAGCAGTTCTTC	CASSGAGPDNEQFF
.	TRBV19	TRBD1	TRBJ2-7	TGTGCCAGTAGTATAGCCCTACAGGGGAATTACGAGCAGTACTTC	CASSIALQGNYEQYF
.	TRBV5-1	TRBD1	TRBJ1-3	TGCGCCAGCAGCGGGGGGACAGGGGGCCCTGGAAACACCATATATTTT	CASSGGTGGPGNTIYF
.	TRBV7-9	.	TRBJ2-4	TGTGCCAGCAGGGGGATTAAAAACATTCAGTACTTC	CASRGIKNIQYF
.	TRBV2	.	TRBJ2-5	TGTGCCAGCATCCTAAAGGCACTCTACAAGAAACAAGAGACCCAGTACTTC	CASILKALYKKQETQYF
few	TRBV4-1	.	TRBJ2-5	TGCGCCAGCAGCCAGGGCGGACATCGGGAGACCCAGTACTTC	CASSQGGHRETQYF
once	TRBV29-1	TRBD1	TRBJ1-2	TGCAGCGCCCGACCGACCGACAGGGCGGATGGCTACACCTTC	CSARPTDRADGYTF
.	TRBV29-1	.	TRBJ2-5	TGCAGCGTTCCCTCCCCCCGGGCGGAAGAGACCCAGTACTTC	CSVPSPRAEETQYF
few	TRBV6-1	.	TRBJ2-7	TGTGCCAGTCGGGGAGACCTGACCTACGAGCAGTACTTC	CASRGDLTYEQYF
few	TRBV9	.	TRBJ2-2	TGTGCCAGCAGCGTAGCGGCGGGGAACACCGGGGAGCTGTTTTTT	CASSVAAGNTGELFF
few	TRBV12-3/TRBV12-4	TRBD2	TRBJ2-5	TGTGCCAGCAAGGAGAGCGGGGGGGCCAAAGAGACCCAGTACTTC	CASKESGGAKETQYF
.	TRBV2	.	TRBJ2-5	TGTGCCAGCATGAGGTCAGCCCAAGAGACCCAGTACTTC	CASMRSAQETQYF
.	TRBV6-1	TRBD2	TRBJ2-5	TGTGCCAGCAGCTCTCTCAGCGGGGGGGAACGGGAGACCCAGTACTTC	CASSSLSGGERETQYF
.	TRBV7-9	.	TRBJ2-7	TGTGCCAGCAGCCTCGGAGGGATGAGCTCCTACGAGCAGTACTTC	CASSLGGMSSYEQYF
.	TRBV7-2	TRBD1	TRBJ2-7	TGTGCCAGCAGCCCTCGAGGGGGCAGATCGGGTGAGCAGTACTTC	CASSPRGGRSGEQYF
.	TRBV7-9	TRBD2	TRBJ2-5	TGTGCCAGCAACATCGGGGCTAGCGGGGAGACCCAGTACTTC	CASNIGASGETQYF
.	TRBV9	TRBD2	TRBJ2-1	TGTGCCAGCAGCGTAGTCGGGGGGGGGCCGATCAATGAGCAGTTCTTC	CASSVVGGGPINEQFF
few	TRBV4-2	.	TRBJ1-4	TGTGCCAGCAGCCTGCCGGGGGGGGGCCGGGGTAATGAAAAACTGTTTTTT	CASSLPGGGRGNEKLFF
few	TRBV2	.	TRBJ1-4	TGTGCCACCGGGCGCGGGGTTAGGGAAAAACTGTTTTTT	CATGRGVREKLFF
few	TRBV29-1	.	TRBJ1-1	TGCAGCGCCGCCATGAGCAGGGCCATTGAAGCTTTCTTT	CSAAMSRAIEAFF
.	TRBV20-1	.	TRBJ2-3	TGCAGTGCTAGAGACGCGGCTACGCAGTATTTT	CSARDAATQYF
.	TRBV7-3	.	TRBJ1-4	TGTGCCAGCAGCCCCAGGGTGGGTCAGGCAACTAATGAAAAACTGTTTTTT	CASSPRVGQATNEKLFF
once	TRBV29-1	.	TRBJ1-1	TGCAGCGTAAGGAATTTCTTGAACACTGAAGCTTTCTTT	CSVRNFLNTEAFF
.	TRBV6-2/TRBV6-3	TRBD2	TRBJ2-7	TGTGCCAGCAGAGTGGGACTAGCTAAATACGAGCAGTACTTC	CASRVGLAKYEQYF
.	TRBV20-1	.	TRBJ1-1	TGCAGTGCTAGAGATCCAGACCAGGGGCATACTGAAGCTTTCTTT	CSARDPDQGHTEAFF
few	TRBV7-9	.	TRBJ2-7	TGTGCCAGCAGCGACCGGGACAAGCCCTACGAGCAGTACTTC	CASSDRDKPYEQYF
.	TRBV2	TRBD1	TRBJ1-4	TGTGCCAGCTTCCGGGACAGGGAGGAGGAAAAACTGTTTTTT	CASFRDREEEKLFF
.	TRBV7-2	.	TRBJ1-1	TGTGCCAGCAGCCCGGGAACAGGGAGCACTGAAGCTTTCTTT	CASSPGTGSTEAFF
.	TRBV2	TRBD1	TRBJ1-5	TGTGCCAGCAGTATCGAGACAGGGGTGAATCAGCCCCAGCATTTT	CASSIETGVNQPQHF
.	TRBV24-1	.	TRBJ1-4	TGTGCCACCATTTACCCGGGACGGTTTAATGAAAAACTGTTTTTT	CATIYPGRFNEKLFF
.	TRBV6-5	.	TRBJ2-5	TGTGCCAGCAGTTACTCTGGGCTTCAAGAGACCCAGTACTTC	CASSYSGLQETQYF
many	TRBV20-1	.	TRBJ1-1	TGCAGTGCTTCCAAGACACAGAACACTGAAGCTTTCTTT	CSASKTQNTEAFF
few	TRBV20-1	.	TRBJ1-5	TGCAGTGCTAGAGATTTCACGGGTAATCAGCCCCAGCATTTT	CSARDFTGNQPQHF
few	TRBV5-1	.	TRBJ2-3	TGCGCCAGCAGCTGGGACATATCCACAGATACGCAGTATTTT	CASSWDISTDTQYF
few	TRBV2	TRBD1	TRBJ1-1	TGTGCCAGCCTAACGTGGGACAGGGCGGGCTTCGACACTGAAGCTTTCTTT	CASLTWDRAGFDTEAFF
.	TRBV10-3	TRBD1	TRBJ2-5	TGTGCCATCAGCGGGGACAGCCAAGAGACCCAGTACTTC	CAISGDSQETQYF
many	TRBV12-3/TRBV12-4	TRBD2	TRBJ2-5	TGTGCCAGCAACCTAGCGGGGGAGGAGACCCAGTACTTC	CASNLAGEETQYF